The TCR beta chain under discussion was sequenced for a study of quantifying T cell responses using KT2 cells. About the research overall: TCR alpha and beta constant-region primers primed reverse transcription of RNA.

This clonotype was observed a few times. An oligo carrying a UMI was ligated to the cDNA 3' end. First-round PCR used about 4 cycles and beta primers RC1.1 and RC1.2 covering TRBC1 and TRBC2. TCRdb re-called the UMI-ligation and nested PCR reads through MiXCR, storing one row per CDR3 protein. The profile shows about 32,000 distinct CDR3 sequences, 7.3% of them singletons. V lost 6 bases to trimming and J lost 0 bases, with 12 bases between them. Germline V gene data show CDR1 as WNHNN and CDR2 as SYGVQD (reference sequence). CDR3 size: 15 residues. The rearrangement uses TRBV10-1 and TRBJ2-1; weak D call: TRBD1 (6 bases). This receptor was identified in a human donor. Specimen: PBMCs spiked with cells of the T cell clone KT2. Written as DNA, the CDR3 is TGCGCCAGCAGCCGGACAGTTACCTCCTACAATGAGCAGTTCTTC. This codes for CASSRTVTSYNEQFF.